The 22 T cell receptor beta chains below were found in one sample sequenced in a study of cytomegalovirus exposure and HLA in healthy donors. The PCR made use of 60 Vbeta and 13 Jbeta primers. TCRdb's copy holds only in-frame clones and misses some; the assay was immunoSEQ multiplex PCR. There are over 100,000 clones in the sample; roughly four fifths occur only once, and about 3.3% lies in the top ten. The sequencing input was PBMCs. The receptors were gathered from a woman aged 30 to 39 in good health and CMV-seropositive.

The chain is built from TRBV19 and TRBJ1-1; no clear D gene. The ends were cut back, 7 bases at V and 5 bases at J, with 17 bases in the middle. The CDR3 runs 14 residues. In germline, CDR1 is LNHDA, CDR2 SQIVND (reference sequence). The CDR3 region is CASTTGWTWTEAFF. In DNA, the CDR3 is TGTGCCAGTACGACGGGGTGGACGTGGACTGAAGCTTTCTTT.

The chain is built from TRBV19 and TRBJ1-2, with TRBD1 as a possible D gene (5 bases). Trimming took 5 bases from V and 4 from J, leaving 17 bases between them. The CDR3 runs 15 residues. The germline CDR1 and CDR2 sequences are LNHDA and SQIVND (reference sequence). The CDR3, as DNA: TGTGCCAGTAGTTTGCAGGGTGTCGGATCCTATGGCTACACCTTC. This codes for CASSLQGVGSYGYTF. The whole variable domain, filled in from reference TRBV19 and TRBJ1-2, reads DGGITQSPKYLFRKEGQNVTLSCEQNLNHDAMYWYRQDPGQGLRLIYYSQIVNDFQKGDIAEGYSVSREKKESFPLTVTSAQKNPTAFYLCASSLQGVGSYGYTFGSGTRLTVV.

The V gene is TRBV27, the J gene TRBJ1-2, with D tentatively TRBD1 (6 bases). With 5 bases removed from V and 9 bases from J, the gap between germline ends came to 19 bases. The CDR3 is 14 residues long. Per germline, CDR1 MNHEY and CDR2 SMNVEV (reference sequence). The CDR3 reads CASSATGGGGSYTF. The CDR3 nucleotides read TGTGCCAGCAGTGCGACAGGTGGCGGGGGTAGCTACACCTTC.

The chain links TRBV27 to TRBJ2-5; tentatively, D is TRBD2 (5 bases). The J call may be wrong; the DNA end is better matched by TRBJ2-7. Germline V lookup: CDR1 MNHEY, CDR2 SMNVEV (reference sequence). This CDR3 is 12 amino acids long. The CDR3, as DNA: TGTGCCAGCAGCGCGGGCCTAGGCGAGCAGTACTTC. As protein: CASSAGLGEQYF.

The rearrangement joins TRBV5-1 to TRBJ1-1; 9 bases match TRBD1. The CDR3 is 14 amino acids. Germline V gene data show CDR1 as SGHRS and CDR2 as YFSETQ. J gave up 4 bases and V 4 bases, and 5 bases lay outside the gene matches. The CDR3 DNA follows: TGCGCCAGCAGCGAGGGACAGGGTAGCACTGAAGCTTTCTTT. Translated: CASSEGQGSTEAFF.

CDR3 sequence (DNA): TGTGCCAGCAGCTTAGGAGGGCCAGTGGACGAGCAGTACTTC. It is translated as CASSLGGPVDEQYF. The chain uses TRBV5-6 and TRBJ2-5; tentatively, D is TRBD2 (6 bases). The DNA end is a closer match to TRBJ2-7, so the J assignment may be wrong. Germline V gene lookup returns CDR1 SGHDT and CDR2 YYEEEE. CDR3 length: 14 residues.

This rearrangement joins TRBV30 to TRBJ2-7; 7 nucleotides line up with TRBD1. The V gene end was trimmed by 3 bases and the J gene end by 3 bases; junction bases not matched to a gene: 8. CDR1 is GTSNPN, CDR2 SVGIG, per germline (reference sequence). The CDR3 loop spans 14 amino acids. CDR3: CAWSRGGQIYEQYF. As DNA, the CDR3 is TGTGCCTGGAGCCGAGGGGGCCAGATCTACGAGCAGTACTTC.

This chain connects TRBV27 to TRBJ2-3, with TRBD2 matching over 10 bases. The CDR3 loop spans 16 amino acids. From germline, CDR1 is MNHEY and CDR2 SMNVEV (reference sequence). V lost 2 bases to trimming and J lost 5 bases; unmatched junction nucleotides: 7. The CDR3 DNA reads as TGTGCCAGCAGTTTACTCCTAGCGGGGGCGGGAGATACGCAGTATTTT. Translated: CASSLLLAGAGDTQYF.

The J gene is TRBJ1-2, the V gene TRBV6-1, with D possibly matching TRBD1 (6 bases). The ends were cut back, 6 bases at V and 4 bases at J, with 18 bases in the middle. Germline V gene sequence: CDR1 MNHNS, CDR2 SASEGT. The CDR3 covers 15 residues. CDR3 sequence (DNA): TGTGCCAGCAGCCCGAGCTTAACAGGGACCTATGGCTACACCTTC. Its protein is CASSPSLTGTYGYTF.

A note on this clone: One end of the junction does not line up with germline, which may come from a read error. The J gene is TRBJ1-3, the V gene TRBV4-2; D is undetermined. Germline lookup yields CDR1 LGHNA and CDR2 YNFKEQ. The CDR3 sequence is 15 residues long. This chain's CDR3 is CASSQVFATGNTIYF. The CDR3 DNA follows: TGTGCCAGCAGCCAAGTTTTCGCGACTGGGAACACCATATATTTT.

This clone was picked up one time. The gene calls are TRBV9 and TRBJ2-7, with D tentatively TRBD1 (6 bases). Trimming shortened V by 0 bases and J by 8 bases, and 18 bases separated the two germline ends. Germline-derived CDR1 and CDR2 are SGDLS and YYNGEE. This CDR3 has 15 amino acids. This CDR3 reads CASSVGLGHPYQQYF. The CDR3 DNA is TGTGCCAGCAGCGTAGGATTGGGACACCCCTATCAGCAGTACTTC.

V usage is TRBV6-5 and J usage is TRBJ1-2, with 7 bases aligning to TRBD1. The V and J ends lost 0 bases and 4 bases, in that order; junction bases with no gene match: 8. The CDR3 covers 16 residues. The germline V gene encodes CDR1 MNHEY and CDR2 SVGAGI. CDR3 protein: CASSYSLAGGTYGYTF. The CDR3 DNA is TGTGCCAGCAGTTACTCGTTGGCAGGGGGGACCTATGGCTACACCTTC.

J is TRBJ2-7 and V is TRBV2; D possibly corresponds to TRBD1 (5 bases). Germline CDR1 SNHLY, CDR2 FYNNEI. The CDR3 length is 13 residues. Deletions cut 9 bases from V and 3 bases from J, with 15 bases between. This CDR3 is CASLGAVVYEQYF. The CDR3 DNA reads TGTGCCAGTTTAGGGGCCGTAGTCTACGAGCAGTACTTC.

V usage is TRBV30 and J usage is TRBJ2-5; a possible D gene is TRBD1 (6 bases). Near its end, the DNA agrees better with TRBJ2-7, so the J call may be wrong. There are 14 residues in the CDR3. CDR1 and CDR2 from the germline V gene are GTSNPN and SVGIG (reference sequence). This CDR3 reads CAWKKGGQNYEQYF. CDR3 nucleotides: TGTGCCTGGAAAAAGGGCGGACAGAACTACGAGCAGTACTTC.

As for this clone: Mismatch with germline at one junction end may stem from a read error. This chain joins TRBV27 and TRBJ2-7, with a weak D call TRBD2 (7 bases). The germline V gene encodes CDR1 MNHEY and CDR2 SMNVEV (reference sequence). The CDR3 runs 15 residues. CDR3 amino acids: CASRGGGAPSYERYF. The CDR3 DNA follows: TGTGCCAGCAGGGGAGGGGGGGCGCCCTCCTACGAGCGGTACTTC.

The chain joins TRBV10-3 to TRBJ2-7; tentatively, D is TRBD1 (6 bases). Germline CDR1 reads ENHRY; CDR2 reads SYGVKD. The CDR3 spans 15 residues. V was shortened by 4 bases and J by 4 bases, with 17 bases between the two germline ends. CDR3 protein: CAISGEQGKLYEQYF. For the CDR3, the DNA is TGTGCCATCAGTGGGGAACAGGGCAAACTTTACGAGCAGTACTTC.

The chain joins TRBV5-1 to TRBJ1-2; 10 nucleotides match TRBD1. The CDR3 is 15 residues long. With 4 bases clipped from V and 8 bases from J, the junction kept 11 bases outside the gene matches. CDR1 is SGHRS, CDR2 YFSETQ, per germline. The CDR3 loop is CASSEMTGGAKGYTF. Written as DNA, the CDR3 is TGCGCCAGCAGCGAAATGACAGGGGGCGCCAAGGGCTACACCTTC.

CDR3 region: CASSPPGYEQYF. CDR3 DNA sequence: TGTGCCAGCAGTCCCCCAGGCTACGAGCAGTACTTC. The chain recombines TRBV28 with TRBJ2-7; D unresolved. Germline values: CDR1 MDHEN, CDR2 SYDVKM. Deletions cut 5 bases from V and 3 bases from J, with 8 bases between. The CDR3 sequence is 12 residues long.

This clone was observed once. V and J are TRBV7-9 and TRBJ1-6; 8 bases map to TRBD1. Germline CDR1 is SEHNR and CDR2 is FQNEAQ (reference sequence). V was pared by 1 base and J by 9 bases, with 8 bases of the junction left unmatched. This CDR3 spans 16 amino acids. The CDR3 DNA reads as TGTGCCAGCAGCTTAGGTCTTGGACAGGGCGGTTCACCCCTCCACTTT. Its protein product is CASSLGLGQGGSPLHF.

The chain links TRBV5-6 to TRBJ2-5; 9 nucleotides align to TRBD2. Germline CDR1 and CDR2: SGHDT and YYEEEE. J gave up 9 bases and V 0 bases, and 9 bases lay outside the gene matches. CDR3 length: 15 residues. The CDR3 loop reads CASSLASAGGGAQYF. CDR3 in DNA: TGTGCCAGCAGCTTGGCCTCAGCGGGGGGTGGGGCCCAGTACTTC.

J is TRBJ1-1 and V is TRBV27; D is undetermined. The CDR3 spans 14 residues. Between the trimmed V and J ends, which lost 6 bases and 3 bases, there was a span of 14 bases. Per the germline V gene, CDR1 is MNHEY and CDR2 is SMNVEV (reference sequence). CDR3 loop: CASSADWVYTEAFF. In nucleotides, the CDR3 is TGTGCCAGCAGCGCCGACTGGGTTTACACTGAAGCTTTCTTT.

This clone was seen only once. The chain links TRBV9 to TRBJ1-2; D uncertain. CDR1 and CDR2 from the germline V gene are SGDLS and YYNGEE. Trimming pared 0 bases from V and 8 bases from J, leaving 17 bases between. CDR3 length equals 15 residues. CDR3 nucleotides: TGTGCCAGCAGCGTAGGTGACCTCCGGCCGGGGGGCTACACCTTC. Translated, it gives CASSVGDLRPGGYTF. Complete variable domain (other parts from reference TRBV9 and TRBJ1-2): DSGVTQTPKHLITATGQRVTLRCSPRSGDLSVYWYQQSLDQGLQFLIQYYNGEERAKGNILERFSAQQFPDLHSELNLSSLELGDSALYFCASSVGDLRPGGYTFGSGTRLTVV.